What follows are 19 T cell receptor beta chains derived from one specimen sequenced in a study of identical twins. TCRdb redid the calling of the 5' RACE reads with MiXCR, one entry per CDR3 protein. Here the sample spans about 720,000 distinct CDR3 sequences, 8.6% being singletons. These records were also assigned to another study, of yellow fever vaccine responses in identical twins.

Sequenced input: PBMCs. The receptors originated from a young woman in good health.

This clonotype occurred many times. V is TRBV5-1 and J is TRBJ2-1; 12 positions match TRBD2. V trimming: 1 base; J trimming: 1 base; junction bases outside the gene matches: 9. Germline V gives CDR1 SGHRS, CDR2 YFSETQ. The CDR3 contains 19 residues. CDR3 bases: TGCGCCAGCAGCTTGAGGCTAGCGGGGGGGCTGGGGTCCTACAATGAGCAGTTCTTC. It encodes CASSLRLAGGLGSYNEQFF.

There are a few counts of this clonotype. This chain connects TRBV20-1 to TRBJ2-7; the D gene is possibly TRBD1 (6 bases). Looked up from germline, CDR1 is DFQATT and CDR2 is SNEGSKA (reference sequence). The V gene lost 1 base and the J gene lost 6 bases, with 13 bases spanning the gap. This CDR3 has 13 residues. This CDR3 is CSARAGGRAEQYF. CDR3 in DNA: TGCAGTGCTAGAGCTGGGGGCCGTGCCGAGCAGTACTTC.

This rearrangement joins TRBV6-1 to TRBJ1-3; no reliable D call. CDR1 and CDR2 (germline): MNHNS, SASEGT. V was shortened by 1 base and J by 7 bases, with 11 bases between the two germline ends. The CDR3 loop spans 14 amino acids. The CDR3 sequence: CASSEGRGRNTIYF. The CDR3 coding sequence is TGTGCCAGCAGTGAAGGCCGCGGTCGGAACACCATATATTTT.

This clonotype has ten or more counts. The DNA for the CDR3 is TGTGCCAGCAGTGCGTCAGGGATGGGCAATCAGCCCCAGCATTTT. This translates into CASSASGMGNQPQHF. The J gene is TRBJ1-5, the V gene TRBV2; D is possibly TRBD1 (5 bases). This CDR3 region has 15 residues. V was shortened by 4 bases and J by 2 bases, with 12 bases between the two germline ends. Germline assignment: CDR1 SNHLY and CDR2 FYNNEI.

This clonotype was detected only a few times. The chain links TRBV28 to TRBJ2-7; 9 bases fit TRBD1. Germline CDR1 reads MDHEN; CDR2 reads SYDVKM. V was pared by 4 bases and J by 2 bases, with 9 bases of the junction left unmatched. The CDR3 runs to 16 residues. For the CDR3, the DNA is TGTGCCAGCAGTTCCTTCCCGGGACAGGGACCCTACGAGCAGTACTTC. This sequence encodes CASSSFPGQGPYEQYF. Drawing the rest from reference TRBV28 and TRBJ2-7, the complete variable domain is DVKVTQSSRYLVKRTGEKVFLECVQDMDHENMFWYRQDPGLGLRLIYFSYDVKMKEKGDIPEGYSVSREKKERFSLILESASTNQTSMYLCASSSFPGQGPYEQYFGPGTRLTVT.

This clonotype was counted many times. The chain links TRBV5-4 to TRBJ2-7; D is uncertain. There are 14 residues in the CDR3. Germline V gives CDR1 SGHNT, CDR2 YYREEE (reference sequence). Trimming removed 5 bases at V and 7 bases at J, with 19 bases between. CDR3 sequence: CASSYIPASLEQYF. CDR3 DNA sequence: TGTGCCAGCAGTTACATTCCCGCGAGCCTGGAGCAGTACTTC. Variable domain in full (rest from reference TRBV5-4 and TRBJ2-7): ETGVTQSPTHLIKTRGQQVTLRCSSQSGHNTVSWYQQALGQGPQFIFQYYREEENGRGNFPPRFSGLQFPNYSSELNVNALELDDSALYLCASSYIPASLEQYFGPGTRLTVT.

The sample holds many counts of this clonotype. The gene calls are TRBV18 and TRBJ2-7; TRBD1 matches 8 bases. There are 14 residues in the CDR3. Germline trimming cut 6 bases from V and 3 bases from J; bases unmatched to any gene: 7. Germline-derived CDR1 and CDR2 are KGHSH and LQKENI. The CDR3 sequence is CASSRTGRHYEQYF. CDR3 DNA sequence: TGTGCCAGCTCCCGGACAGGGAGGCACTACGAGCAGTACTTC.

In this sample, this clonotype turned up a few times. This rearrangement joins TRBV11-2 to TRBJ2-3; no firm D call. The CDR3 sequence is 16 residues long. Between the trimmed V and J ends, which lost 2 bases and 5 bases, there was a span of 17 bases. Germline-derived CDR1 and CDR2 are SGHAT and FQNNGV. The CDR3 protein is CASSLSWLMALDTQYF. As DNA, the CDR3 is TGTGCCAGCAGCTTATCCTGGTTAATGGCTTTAGATACGCAGTATTTT.

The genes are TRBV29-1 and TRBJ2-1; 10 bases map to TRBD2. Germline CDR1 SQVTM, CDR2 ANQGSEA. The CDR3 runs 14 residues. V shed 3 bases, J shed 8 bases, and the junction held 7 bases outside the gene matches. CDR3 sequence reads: CSVDASGRGDEQFF. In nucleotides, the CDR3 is TGCAGCGTTGACGCTAGCGGGAGAGGCGATGAGCAGTTCTTC.

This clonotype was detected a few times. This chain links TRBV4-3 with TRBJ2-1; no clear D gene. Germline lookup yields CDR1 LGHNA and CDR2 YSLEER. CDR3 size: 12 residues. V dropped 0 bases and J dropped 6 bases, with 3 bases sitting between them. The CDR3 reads CASSQEPNEQFF. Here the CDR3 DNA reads TGCGCCAGCAGCCAAGAACCCAATGAGCAGTTCTTC.

The CDR3 loop reads CASSTRRPEQYF. The CDR3, as DNA: TGTGCCAGCAGTACCCGGCGGCCCGAGCAGTACTTC. The V gene is TRBV28, the J gene TRBJ2-7; no clear D gene. Trimming shortened V by 5 bases and J by 6 bases, and 11 bases separated the two germline ends. The CDR3 contains 12 residues. Germline V lookup: CDR1 MDHEN, CDR2 SYDVKM.

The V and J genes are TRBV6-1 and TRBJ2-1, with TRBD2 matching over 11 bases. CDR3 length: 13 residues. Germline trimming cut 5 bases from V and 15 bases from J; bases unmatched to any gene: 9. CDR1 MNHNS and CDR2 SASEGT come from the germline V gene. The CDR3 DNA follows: TGTGCCAGCAGTCCCCAACTAGCGGGGGTACTGTTCTTC. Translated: CASSPQLAGVLFF.

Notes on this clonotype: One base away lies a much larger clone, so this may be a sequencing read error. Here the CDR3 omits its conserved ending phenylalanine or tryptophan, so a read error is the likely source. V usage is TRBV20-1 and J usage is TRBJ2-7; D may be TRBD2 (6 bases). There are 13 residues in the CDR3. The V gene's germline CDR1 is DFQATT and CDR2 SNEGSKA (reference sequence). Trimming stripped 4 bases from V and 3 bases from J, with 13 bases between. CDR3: CSATGGIGYEQYS. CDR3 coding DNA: TGCAGTGCTACCGGGGGTATAGGCTACGAGCAGTACTCC.

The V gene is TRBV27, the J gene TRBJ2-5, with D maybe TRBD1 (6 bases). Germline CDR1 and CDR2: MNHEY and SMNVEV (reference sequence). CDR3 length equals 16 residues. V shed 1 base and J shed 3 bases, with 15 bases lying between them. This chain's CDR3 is CASSLLGQGLEETQYF. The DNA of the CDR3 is TGTGCCAGCAGTTTATTAGGGCAGGGGCTTGAAGAGACCCAGTACTTC.

The CDR3 region has the DNA TGTGCCAGCAGCGCCGAGGACGGAGAGACCCAGTACTTC. This translates into CASSAEDGETQYF. This chain uses TRBV7-6 with TRBJ2-5; D is ambiguous. Germline V gives CDR1 SGHVS, CDR2 FNYEAQ. V lost 5 bases and J lost 4, with 11 bases in between. The CDR3 runs 13 residues.

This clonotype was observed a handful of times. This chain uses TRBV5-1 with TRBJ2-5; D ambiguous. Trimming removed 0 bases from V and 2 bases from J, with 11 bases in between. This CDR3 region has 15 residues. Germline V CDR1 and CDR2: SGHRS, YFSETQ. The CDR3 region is CASSLESGTQETQYF. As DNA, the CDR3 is TGCGCCAGCAGCTTGGAGAGTGGTACACAAGAGACCCAGTACTTC.

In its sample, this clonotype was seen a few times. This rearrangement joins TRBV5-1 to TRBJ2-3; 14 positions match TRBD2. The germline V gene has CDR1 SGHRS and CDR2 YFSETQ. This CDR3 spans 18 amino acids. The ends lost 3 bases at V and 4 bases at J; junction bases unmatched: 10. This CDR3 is CASSSERGLAGGPDTQYF. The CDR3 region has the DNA TGCGCCAGCAGCTCAGAGAGAGGACTAGCGGGGGGTCCAGATACGCAGTATTTT.

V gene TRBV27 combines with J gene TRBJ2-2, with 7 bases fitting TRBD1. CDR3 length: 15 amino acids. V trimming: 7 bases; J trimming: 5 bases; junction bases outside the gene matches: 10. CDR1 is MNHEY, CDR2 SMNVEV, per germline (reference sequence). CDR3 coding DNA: TGTGCCAGCACCTTAAGGGGGCCTTCTACCGGGGAGCTGTTTTTT. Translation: CASTLRGPSTGELFF.

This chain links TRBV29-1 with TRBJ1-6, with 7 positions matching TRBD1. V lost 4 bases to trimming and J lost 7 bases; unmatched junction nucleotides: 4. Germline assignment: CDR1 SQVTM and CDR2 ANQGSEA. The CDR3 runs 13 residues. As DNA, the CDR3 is TGCAGCGTTGGGGACAGTGCGAATTCACCCCTCCACTTT. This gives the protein CSVGDSANSPLHF.